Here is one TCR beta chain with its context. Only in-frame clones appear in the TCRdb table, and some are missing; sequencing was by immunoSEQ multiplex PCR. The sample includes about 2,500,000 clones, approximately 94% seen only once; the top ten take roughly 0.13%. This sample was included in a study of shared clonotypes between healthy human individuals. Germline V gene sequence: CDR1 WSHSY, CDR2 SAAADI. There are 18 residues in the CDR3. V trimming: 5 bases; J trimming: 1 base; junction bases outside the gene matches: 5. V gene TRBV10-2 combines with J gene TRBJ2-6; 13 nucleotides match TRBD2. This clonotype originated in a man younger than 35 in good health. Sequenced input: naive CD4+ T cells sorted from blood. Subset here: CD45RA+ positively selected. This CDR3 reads CASSTGLAGDSGANVLTF. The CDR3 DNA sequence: TGCGCCAGCAGTACCGGACTAGCGGGGGATTCTGGGGCCAACGTCCTGACTTTC.